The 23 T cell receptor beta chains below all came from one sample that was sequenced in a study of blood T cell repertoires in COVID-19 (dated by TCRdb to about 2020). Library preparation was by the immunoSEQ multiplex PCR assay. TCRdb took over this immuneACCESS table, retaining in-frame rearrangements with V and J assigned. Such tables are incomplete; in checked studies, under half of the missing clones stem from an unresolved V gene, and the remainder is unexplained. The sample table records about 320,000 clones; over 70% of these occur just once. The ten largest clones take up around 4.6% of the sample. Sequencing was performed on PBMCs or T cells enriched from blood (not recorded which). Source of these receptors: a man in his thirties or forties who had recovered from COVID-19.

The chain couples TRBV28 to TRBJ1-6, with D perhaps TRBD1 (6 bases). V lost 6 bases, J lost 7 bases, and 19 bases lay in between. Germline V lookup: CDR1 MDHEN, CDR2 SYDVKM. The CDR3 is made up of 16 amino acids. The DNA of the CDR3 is TGTGCCAGCAGCTCAGAGGGGGAGACAAAAAATTCACCCCTCCACTTT. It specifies CASSSEGETKNSPLHF.

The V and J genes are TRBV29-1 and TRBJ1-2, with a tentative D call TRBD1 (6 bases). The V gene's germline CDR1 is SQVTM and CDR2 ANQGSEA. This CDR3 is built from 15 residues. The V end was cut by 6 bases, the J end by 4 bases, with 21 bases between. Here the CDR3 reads CSVAQTGGSGYGYTF. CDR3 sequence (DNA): TGCAGCGTCGCCCAGACAGGCGGGAGTGGCTATGGCTACACCTTC.

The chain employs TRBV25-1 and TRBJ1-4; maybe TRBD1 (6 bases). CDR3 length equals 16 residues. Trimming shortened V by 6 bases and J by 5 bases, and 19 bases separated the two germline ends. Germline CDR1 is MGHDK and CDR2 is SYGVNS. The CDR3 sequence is CASSHTPGHANEKLFF. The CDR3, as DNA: TGTGCCAGCAGCCACACTCCGGGACACGCGAATGAAAAACTGTTTTTT.

The chain's CDR3 is CATSKQANTGELFF. CDR3 DNA: TGTGCCACCTCGAAACAAGCGAACACCGGGGAGCTGTTTTTT. This chain joins TRBV24-1 and TRBJ2-2; D gene uncertain. Trimming cost V 9 bases and J 0 bases, with 10 bases left between them. CDR1 is KGHDR, CDR2 SFDVKD, per germline. The CDR3 contains 14 residues.

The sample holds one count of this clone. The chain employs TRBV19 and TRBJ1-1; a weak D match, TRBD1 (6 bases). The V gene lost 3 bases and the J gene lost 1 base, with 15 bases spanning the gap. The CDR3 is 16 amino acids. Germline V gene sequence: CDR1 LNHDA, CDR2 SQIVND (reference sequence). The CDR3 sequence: CASSIEGGRGNTEAFF. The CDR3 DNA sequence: TGTGCCAGTAGTATCGAGGGCGGCAGGGGGAACACTGAAGCTTTCTTT.

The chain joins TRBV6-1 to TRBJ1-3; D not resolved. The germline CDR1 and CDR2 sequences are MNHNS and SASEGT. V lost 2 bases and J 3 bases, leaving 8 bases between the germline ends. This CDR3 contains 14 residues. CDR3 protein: CASSETGFGNTIYF. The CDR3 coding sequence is TGTGCCAGCAGTGAAACGGGGTTTGGAAACACCATATATTTT.

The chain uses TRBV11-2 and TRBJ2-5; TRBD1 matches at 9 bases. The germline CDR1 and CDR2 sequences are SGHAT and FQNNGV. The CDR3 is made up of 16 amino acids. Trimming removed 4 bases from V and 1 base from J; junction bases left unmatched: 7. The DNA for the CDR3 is TGTGCCAGCAGCTCGGGACAGGGTGGAAGCCAAGAGACCCAGTACTTC. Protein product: CASSSGQGGSQETQYF. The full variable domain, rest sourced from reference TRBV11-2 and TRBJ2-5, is EAGVAQSPRYKIIEKRQSVAFWCNPISGHATLYWYQQILGQGPKLLIQFQNNGVVDDSQLPKDRFSAERLKGVDSTLKIQPAKLEDSAVYLCASSSGQGGSQETQYFGPGTRLLVL.

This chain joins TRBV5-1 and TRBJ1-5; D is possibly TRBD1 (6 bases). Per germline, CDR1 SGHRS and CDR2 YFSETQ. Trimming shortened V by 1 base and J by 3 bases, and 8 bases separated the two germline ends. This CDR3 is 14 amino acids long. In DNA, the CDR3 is TGCGCCAGCAGCTTGACAGGGTCCAATCAGCCCCAGCATTTT. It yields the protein CASSLTGSNQPQHF.

CDR3 sequence: CASSLDTGQGLAFF. CDR3 in DNA: TGCGCCAGCAGCTTGGACACCGGACAGGGGTTGGCTTTCTTT. The chain uses TRBV5-1 and TRBJ1-1; TRBD1 matches at 9 bases. The germline V gene has CDR1 SGHRS and CDR2 YFSETQ. The CDR3 is made up of 14 amino acids. Trimming at V came to 0 bases and at J to 11 bases, leaving 8 bases not matched to a gene.

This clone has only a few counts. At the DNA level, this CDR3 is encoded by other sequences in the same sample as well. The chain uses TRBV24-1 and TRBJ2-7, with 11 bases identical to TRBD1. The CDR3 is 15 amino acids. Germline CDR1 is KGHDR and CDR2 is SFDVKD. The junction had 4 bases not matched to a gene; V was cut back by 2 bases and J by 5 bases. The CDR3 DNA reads TGTGCCACCAGTGATTCTCGGACAGGGGGCGACGAGCAGTACTTC. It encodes CATSDSRTGGDEQYF.

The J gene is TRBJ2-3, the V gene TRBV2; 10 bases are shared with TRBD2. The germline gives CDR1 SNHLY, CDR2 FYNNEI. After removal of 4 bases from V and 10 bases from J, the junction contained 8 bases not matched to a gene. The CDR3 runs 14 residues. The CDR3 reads CASSGTSGALAQYF. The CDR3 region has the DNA TGTGCCAGCAGTGGGACTAGCGGTGCCTTGGCGCAGTATTTT.

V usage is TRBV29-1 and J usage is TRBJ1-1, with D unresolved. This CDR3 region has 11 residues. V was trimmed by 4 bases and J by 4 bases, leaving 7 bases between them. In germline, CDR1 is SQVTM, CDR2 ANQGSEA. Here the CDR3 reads CSVGMRTEAFF. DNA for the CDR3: TGCAGCGTTGGAATGCGCACTGAAGCTTTCTTT.

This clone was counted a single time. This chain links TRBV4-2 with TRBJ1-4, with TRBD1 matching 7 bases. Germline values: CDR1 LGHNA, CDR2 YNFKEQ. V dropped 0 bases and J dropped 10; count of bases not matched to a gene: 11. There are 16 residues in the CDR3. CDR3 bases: TGTGCCAGCAGCCAAGACCCGGGACAGTTTCCCGGAAAACTGTTTTTT. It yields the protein CASSQDPGQFPGKLFF.

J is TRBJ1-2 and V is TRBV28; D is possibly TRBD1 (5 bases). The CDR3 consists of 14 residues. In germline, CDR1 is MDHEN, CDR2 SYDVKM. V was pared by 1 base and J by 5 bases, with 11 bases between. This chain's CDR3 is CASSLSLAGYGYTF. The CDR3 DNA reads TGTGCCAGCAGTTTATCTTTGGCAGGGTATGGCTACACCTTC.

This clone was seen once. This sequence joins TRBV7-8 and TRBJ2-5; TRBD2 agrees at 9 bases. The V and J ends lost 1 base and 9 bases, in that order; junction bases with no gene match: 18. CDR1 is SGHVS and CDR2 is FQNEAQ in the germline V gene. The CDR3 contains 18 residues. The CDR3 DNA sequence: TGTGCCAGCAGCTTAGGCATGGCTAGCGGGGCTACTTTCTGGGCCCAGTACTTC. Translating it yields CASSLGMASGATFWAQYF.

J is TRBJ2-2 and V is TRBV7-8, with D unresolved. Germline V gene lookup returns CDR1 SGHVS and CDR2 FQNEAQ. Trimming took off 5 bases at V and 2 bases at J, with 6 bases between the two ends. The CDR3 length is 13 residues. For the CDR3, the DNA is TGTGCCAGCAGCCGCAAAAACACCGGGGAGCTGTTTTTT. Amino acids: CASSRKNTGELFF.

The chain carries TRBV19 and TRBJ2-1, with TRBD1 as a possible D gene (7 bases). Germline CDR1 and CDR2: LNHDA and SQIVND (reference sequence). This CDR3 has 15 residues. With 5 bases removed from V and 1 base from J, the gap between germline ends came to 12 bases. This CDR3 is CASSASGGSYNEQFF. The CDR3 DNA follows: TGTGCCAGTAGTGCCTCAGGGGGGTCCTACAATGAGCAGTTCTTC. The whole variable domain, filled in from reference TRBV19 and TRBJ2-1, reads DGGITQSPKYLFRKEGQNVTLSCEQNLNHDAMYWYRQDPGQGLRLIYYSQIVNDFQKGDIAEGYSVSREKKESFPLTVTSAQKNPTAFYLCASSASGGSYNEQFFGPGTRLTVL.

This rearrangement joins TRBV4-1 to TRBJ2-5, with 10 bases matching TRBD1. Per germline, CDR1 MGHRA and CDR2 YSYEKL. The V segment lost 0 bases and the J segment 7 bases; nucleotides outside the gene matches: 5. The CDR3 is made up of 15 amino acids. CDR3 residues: CASSQEGTGEGTQYF. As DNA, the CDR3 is TGCGCCAGCAGCCAAGAAGGGACAGGGGAAGGGACCCAGTACTTC.

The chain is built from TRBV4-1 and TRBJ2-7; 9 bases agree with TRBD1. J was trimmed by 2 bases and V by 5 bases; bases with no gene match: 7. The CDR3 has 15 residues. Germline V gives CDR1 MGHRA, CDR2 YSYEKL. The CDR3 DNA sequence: TGCGCCAGCAGCTCCCGGGACAGGGCCACCTACGAGCAGTACTTC. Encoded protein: CASSSRDRATYEQYF.

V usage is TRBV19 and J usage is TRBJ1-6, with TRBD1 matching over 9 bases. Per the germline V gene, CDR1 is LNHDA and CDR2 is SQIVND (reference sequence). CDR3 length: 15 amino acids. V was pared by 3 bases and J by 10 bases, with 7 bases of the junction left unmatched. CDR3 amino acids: CASSMAGQGYSPLHF. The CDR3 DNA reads TGTGCCAGTAGTATGGCGGGACAGGGATACTCACCCCTCCACTTT.

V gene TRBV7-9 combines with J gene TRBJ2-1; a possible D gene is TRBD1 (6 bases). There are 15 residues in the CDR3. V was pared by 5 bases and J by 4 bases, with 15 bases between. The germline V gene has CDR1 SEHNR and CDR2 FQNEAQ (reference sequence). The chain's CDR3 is CASSPAGTFYNEQFF. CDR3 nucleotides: TGTGCCAGCAGCCCTGCCGGGACATTTTACAATGAGCAGTTCTTC.

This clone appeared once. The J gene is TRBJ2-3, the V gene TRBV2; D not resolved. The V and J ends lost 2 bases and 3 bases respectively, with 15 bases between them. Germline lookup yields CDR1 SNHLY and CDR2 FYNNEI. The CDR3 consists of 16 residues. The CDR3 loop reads CASSELGPMRTDTQYF. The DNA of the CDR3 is TGTGCCAGCAGTGAACTCGGCCCAATGAGGACAGATACGCAGTATTTT.

The CDR3 spells CASTREANTGELFF. The CDR3 DNA reads as TGTGCCAGCACAAGGGAGGCGAACACCGGGGAGCTGTTTTTT. The genes are TRBV11-1 and TRBJ2-2, with a tentative D call TRBD2 (6 bases). Trimming took 7 bases from V and 0 from J, leaving 9 bases between them. The CDR3 sequence is 14 residues long. Per the germline V gene, CDR1 is SGHAT and CDR2 is FQDESV (reference sequence).